This TCR beta chain was identified in a study of CD8+CD57+ T cells in acquired aplastic anemia. Study information: DNA from sorted CD4+ and CD8+ cells averaged around 3 ug.

Profiles of TCR beta VDJ and CDR3 were generated from a genomic DNA template. TCRdb independently ran MiXCR on the reads; one entry per CDR3 protein. This repertoire shows 150,000 to 180,000 distinct CDR3 sequences, about 54% found once; its top ten account for over 9.5%. The V end lost 8 bases, the J end lost 4 bases, and 11 bases lay between the germline ends. Germline V CDR1 and CDR2: ENHRY, SYGVKD. CDR3 length: 12 residues. An expansion of CD8+CD57+ cells by flow cytometry had been shown in patients chosen for sequencing. Severe acquired aplastic anemia affected all patients. No patient had been given any therapy when blood was sampled.

Source material: sorted CD4+, CD8+, or CD8+CD57+ T cells (not recorded which) from PBMCs. V and J are TRBV10-3 and TRBJ2-5; no reliable D call. The clonotype originates from a human donor with aplastic anemia. CDR3 sequence reads: CAISAVRETQYF. The CDR3 DNA reads as TGTGCCATCTCCGCGGTCCGAGAGACCCAGTACTTC.